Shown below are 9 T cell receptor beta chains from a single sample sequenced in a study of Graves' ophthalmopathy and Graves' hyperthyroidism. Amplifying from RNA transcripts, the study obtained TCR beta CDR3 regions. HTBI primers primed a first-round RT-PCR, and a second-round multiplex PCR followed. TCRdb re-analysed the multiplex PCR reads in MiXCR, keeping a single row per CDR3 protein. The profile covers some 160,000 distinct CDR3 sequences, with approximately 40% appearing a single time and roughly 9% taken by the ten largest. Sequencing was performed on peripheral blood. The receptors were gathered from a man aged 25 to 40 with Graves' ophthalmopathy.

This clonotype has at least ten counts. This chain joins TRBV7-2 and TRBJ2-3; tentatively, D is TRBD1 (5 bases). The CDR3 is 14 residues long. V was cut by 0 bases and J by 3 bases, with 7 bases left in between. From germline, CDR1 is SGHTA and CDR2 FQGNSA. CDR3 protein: CASSLAGATDTQYF. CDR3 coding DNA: TGTGCCAGCAGCTTAGCAGGGGCAACAGATACGCAGTATTTT. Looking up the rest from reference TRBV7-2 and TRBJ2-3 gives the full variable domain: GAGVSQSPSNKVTEKGKDVELRCDPISGHTALYWYRQSLGQGLEFLIYFQGNSAPDKSGLPSDRFSAERTGGSVSTLTIQRTQQEDSAVYLCASSLAGATDTQYFGPGTRLTVL.

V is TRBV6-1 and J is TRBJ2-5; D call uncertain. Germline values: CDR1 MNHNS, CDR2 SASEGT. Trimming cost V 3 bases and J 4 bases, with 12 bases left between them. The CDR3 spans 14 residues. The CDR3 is CASSDLSPGETQYF. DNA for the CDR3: TGTGCCAGCAGTGATCTTAGCCCAGGAGAGACCCAGTACTTC.

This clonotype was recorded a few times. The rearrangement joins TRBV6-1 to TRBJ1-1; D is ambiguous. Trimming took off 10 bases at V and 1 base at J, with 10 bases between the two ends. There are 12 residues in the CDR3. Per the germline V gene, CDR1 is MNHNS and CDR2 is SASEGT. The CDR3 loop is CATRRGNTEAFF. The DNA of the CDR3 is TGTGCCACACGTAGAGGGAACACTGAAGCTTTCTTT.

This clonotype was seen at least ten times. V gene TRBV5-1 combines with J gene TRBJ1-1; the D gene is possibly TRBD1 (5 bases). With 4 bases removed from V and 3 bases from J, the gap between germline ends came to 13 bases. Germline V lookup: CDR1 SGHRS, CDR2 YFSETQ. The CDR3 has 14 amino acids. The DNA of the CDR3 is TGCGCCAGCAGCCTCGGGGCCTTGGACACTGAAGCTTTCTTT. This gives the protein CASSLGALDTEAFF.

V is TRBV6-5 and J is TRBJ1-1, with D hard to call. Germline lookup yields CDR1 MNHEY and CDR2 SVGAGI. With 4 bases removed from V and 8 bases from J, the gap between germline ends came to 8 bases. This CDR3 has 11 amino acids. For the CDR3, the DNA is TGTGCCAGCAGTTCGACCTTAGAAGCTTTCTTT. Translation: CASSSTLEAFF.

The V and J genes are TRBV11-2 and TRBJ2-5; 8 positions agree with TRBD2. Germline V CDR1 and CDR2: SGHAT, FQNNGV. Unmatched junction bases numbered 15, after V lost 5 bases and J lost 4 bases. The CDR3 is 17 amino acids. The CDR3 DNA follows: TGTGCCAGCAGCGTGGGACTAGTGGGGGACGGGTCAGAGACCCAGTACTTC. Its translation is CASSVGLVGDGSETQYF.

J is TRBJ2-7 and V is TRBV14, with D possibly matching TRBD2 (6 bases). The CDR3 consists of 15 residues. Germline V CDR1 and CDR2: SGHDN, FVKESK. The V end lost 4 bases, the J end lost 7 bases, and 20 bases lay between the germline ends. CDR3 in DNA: TGTGCCAGCAGCCTTTGGGGACTGCCGGCGGAAGAGCAGTACTTC. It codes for CASSLWGLPAEEQYF.

CDR3: CSVEAVLAQETQYF. CDR3 nucleotides: TGCAGCGTTGAAGCAGTCCTAGCTCAAGAGACCCAGTACTTC. The V gene is TRBV29-1, the J gene TRBJ2-5, with D possibly TRBD2 on 5 matching bases. Looked up from germline, CDR1 is SQVTM and CDR2 is ANQGSEA. V gave up 1 base and J gave up 2 bases, with 11 bases separating them. This CDR3 has 14 residues.

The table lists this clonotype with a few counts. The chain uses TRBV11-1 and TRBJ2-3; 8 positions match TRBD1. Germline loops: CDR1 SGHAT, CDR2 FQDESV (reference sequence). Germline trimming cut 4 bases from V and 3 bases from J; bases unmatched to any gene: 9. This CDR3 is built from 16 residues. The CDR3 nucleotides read TGTGCCAGCAGCTCCAAAGGACAGGGTCGGACAGATACGCAGTATTTT. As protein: CASSSKGQGRTDTQYF.